The source of this TCR beta chain is a study of blood T cell repertoires in COVID-19. V was clipped by 3 bases and J by 8 bases; unmatched bases: 10. CDR1 is ENHRY and CDR2 is SYGVKD in the germline V gene. There are 15 residues in the CDR3. Clones were sequenced by immunoSEQ multiplex PCR, and TCRdb holds only the in-frame ones, with some missing. The sample has about 200,000 clones; about 85% are singletons. V gene TRBV10-3 combines with J gene TRBJ2-1; 7 nucleotides agree with TRBD2. This TCR was sampled from a woman over 75 with acute or convalescent COVID-19. Input material: peripheral blood. CDR3 bases: TGTGCCATCAGTGAAGAGCGGGGCTCCTGGGATGAGCAGTTCTTC. It is translated as CAISEERGSWDEQFF.